This TCR beta chain was sequenced in a study of blood T cell repertoires in COVID-19. Across the whole study: Acute and convalescent COVID-19 specimens originated in the United States, Italy and Spain.

This clone was detected only a few times. Sequenced by immunoSEQ multiplex PCR; TCRdb stores in-frame clones only, minus some. Of around 170,000 clones listed, 85% to 90% are singletons. Germline trimming cut 2 bases from V and 6 bases from J; bases unmatched to any gene: 8. The CDR3 has 17 residues. From germline, CDR1 is SNHLY and CDR2 FYNNEI. The chain recombines TRBV2 with TRBJ1-5, with 12 bases fitting TRBD1. Sequencing was performed on peripheral blood. The sequence came from a man aged 50 to 60 with active or convalescent COVID-19. CDR3 residues: CASSEMGWGQGAQPQHF. The DNA of the CDR3 is TGTGCCAGCAGTGAAATGGGGTGGGGACAGGGGGCTCAGCCCCAGCATTTT.